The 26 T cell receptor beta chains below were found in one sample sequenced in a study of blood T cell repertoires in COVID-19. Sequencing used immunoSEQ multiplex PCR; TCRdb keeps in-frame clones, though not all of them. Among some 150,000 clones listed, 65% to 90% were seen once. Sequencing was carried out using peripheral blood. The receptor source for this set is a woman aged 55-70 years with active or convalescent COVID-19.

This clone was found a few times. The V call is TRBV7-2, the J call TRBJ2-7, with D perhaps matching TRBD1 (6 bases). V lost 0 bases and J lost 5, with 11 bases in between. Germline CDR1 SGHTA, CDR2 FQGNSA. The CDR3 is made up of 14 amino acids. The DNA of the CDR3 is TGTGCCAGCAGCTTAGCAGGGGGTATCGACGAGCAGTACTTC. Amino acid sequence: CASSLAGGIDEQYF.

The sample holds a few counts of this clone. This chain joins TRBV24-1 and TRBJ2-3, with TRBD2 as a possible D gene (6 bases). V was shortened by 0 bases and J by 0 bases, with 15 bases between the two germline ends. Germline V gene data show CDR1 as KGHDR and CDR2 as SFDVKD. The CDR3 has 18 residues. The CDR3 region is CATSDLSGPGLSTDTQYF. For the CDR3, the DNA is TGTGCCACCAGTGATTTGTCCGGGCCGGGACTGAGCACAGATACGCAGTATTTT.

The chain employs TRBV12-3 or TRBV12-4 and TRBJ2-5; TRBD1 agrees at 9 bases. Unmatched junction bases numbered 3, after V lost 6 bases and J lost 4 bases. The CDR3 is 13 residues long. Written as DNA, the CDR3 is TGTGCCAGCAGGCCGGGACAGGGAGAGACCCAGTACTTC. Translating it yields CASRPGQGETQYF.

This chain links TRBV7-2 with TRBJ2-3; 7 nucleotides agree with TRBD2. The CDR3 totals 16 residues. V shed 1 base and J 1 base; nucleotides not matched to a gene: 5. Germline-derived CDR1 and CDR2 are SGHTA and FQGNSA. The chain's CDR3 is CASSLEAAGRTDTQYF. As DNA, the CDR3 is TGTGCCAGCAGCTTAGAGGCAGCGGGACGCACAGATACGCAGTATTTT.

DNA of the CDR3: TGTGCCAGCAGCCGGACAGGCTCTGGAAACACCATATATTTT. Protein: CASSRTGSGNTIYF. V and J are TRBV27 and TRBJ1-3, with TRBD1 identical over 7 bases. The CDR3 contains 14 residues. The V segment lost 6 bases and the J segment 0 bases; nucleotides outside the gene matches: 2. Germline values: CDR1 MNHEY, CDR2 SMNVEV (reference sequence).

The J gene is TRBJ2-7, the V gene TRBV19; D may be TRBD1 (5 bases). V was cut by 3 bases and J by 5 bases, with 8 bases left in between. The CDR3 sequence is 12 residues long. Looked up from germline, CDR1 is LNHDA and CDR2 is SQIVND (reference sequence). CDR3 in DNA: TGTGCCAGTAGTATGGACATGGACGAGCAGTACTTC. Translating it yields CASSMDMDEQYF.

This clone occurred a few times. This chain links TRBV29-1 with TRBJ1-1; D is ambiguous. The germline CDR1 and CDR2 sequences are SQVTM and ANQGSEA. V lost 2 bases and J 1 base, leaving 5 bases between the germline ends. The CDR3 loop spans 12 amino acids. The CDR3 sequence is CSVESQNTEAFF. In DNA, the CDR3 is TGCAGCGTTGAATCACAGAACACTGAAGCTTTCTTT.

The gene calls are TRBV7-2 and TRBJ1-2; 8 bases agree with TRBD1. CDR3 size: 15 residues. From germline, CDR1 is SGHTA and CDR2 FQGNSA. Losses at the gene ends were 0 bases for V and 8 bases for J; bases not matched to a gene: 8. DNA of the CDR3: TGTGCCAGCAGCTTAGCAGGACAGGGAAACCAGGGCTACACCTTC. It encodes CASSLAGQGNQGYTF.

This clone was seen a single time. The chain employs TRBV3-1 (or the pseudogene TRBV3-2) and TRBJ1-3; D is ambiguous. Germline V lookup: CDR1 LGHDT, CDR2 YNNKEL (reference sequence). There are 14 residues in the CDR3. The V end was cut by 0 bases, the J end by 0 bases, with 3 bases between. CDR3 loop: CASSQDSSGNTIYF. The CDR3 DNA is TGTGCCAGCAGCCAAGATAGCTCTGGAAACACCATATATTTT.

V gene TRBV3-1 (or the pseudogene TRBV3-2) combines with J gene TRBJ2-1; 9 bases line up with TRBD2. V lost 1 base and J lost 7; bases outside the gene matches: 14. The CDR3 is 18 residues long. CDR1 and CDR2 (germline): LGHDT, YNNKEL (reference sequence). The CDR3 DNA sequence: TGTGCCAGCAGCCAAGGCTTATCACTAGCGGGCCAGGGGAATGAGCAGTTCTTC. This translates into CASSQGLSLAGQGNEQFF.

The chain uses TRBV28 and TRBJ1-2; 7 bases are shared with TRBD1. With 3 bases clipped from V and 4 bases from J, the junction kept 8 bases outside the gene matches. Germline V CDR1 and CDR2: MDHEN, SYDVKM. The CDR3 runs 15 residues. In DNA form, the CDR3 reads TGTGCCAGCAGTTTCTCCAGGGGGTCTTTCTATGGCTACACCTTC. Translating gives CASSFSRGSFYGYTF.

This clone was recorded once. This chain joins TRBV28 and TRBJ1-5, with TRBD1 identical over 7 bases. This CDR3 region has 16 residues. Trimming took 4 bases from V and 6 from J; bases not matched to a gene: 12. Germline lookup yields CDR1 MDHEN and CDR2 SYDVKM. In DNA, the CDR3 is TGTGCCAGCAGTTCATCTCACAGGGGCGGGTTTCAGCCCCAGCATTTT. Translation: CASSSSHRGGFQPQHF.

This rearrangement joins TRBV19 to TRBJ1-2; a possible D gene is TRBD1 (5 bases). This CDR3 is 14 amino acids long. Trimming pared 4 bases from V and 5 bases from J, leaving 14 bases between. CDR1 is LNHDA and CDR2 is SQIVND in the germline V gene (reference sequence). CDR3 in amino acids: CASSKEKGDYGYTF. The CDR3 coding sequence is TGTGCCAGTAGTAAGGAGAAAGGGGATTATGGCTACACCTTC.

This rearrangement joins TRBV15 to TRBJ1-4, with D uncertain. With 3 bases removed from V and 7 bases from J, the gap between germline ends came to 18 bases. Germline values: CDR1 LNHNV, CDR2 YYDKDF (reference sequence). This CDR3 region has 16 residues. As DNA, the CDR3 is TGTGCCACCAGCAGGCCCTTTCGTTTTCGGGGTGAAAAACTGTTTTTT. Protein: CATSRPFRFRGEKLFF.

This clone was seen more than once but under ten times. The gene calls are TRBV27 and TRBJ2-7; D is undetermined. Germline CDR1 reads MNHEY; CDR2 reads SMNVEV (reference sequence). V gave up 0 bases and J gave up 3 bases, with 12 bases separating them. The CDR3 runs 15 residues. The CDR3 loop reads CASSLSGGRGYEQYF. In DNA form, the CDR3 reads TGTGCCAGCAGTTTATCAGGCGGCCGTGGCTACGAGCAGTACTTC.

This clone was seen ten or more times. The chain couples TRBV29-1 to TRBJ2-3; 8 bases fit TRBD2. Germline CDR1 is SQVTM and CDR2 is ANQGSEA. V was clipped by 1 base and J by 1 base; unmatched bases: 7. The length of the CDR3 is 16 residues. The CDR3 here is CSVEGGAREGTDTQYF. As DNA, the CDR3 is TGCAGCGTTGAAGGTGGTGCGCGGGAGGGCACAGATACGCAGTATTTT.

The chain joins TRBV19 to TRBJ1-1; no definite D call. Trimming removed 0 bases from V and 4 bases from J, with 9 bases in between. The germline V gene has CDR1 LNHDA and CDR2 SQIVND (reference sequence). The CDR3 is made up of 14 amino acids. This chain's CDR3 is CASSIDRLSTEAFF. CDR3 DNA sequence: TGTGCCAGTAGTATAGACCGCCTGAGCACTGAAGCTTTCTTT.

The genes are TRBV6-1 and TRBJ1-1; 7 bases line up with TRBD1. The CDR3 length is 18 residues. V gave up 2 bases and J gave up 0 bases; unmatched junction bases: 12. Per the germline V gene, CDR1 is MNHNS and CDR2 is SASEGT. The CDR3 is CASSESFVLGTVNTEAFF. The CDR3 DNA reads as TGTGCCAGCAGTGAATCTTTTGTGCTGGGGACAGTGAACACTGAAGCTTTCTTT.

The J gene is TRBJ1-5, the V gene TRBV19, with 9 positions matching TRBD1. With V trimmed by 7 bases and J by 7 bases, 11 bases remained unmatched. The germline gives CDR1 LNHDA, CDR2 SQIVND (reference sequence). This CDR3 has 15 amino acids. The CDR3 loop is CASTLGQGAWQPQHF. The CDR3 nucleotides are TGTGCCAGTACCTTGGGACAGGGAGCTTGGCAGCCCCAGCATTTT.

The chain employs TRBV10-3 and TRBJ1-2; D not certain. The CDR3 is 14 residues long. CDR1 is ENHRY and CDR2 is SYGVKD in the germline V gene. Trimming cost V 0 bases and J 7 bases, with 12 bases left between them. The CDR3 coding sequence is TGTGCCATCAGTGAGTCGAGGGTTGGTAGTGGCTACACCTTC. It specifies CAISESRVGSGYTF.

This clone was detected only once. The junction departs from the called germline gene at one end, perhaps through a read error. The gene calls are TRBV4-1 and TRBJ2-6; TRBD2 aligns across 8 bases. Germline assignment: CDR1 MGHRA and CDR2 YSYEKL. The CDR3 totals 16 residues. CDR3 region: CARSRGGFSGANVLTF. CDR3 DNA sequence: TGCGCCCGCAGCCGGGGGGGATTCTCTGGGGCCAACGTCCTGACTTTC.

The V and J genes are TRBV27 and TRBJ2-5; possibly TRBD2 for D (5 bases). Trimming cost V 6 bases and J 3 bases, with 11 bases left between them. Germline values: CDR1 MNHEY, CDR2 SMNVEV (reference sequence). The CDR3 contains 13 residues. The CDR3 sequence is CASSSWGEETQYF. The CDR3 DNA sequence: TGTGCCAGCAGCTCCTGGGGAGAAGAGACCCAGTACTTC.

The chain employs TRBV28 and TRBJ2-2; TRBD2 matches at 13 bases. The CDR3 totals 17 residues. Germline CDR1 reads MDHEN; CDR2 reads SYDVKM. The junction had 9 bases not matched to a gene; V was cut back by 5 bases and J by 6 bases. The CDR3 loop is CASSRGGLAGPPGELFF. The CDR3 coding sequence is TGTGCCAGCAGTCGGGGGGGACTAGCGGGGCCCCCCGGGGAGCTGTTTTTT.

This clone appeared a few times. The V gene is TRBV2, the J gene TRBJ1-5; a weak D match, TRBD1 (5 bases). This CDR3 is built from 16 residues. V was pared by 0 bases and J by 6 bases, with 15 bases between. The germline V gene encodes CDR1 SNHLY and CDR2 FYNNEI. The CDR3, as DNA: TGTGCCAGCAGTGAAGCGCAGGGCGGTACCGTTCAGCCCCAGCATTTT. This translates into CASSEAQGGTVQPQHF.

In nucleotides, the CDR3 is TGTGCCAGCAGCCATCCTAGCGGGACCTACAATGAGCAGTTCTTC. The encoded protein is CASSHPSGTYNEQFF. The rearrangement uses TRBV5-6 and TRBJ2-1; TRBD2 matches at 9 bases. V shed 4 bases, J shed 2 bases, and the junction held 4 bases outside the gene matches. CDR1 and CDR2 (germline): SGHDT, YYEEEE. This CDR3 region has 15 residues. The entire variable domain, with the rest obtained from reference TRBV5-6 and TRBJ2-1, is as follows: DAGVTQSPTHLIKTRGQQVTLRCSPKSGHDTVSWYQQALGQGPQFIFQYYEEEERQRGNFPDRFSGHQFPNYSSELNVNALLLGDSALYLCASSHPSGTYNEQFFGPGTRLTVL.

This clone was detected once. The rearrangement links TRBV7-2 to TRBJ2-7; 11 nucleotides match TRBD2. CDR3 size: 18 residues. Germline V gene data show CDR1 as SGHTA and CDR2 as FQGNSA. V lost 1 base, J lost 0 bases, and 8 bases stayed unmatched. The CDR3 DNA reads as TGTGCCAGCAGCTTAGGGGGACTAGCGGTTGATAGCTCCTACGAGCAGTACTTC. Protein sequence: CASSLGGLAVDSSYEQYF.